In its sample, the clone carrying this T cell receptor beta chain was seen a few times. Preparation of the TCRbeta library involved a method that used unique molecular identifiers. TCRdb recomputed calls from the PCR reads with MiXCR, one row per CDR3 protein. The data contain about 610,000 distinct CDR3 sequences, roughly a tenth of them singletons. The data originate from a study of T-cell reconstitution after alpha-beta-depleted transplantation in children. This CDR3 comprises 17 residues. CDR1 and CDR2 from the germline V gene are SGHRS and YFSETQ. The trim removed 2 bases at V and 3 bases at J, leaving 8 bases unmatched.

This clonotype originated in a human donor who donated a stem cell graft to a child with acute myeloid leukemia. The chain is built from TRBV5-1 and TRBJ2-7; 13 positions agree with TRBD2. Sequenced here: PBMCs from the stem cell graft donor, sampled from the stem cell graft. The CDR3, as DNA: TGCGCCAGCAGCTTCACTAGCGGGAGGGGTATCGGCTACGAGCAGTACTTC. Translated, it gives CASSFTSGRGIGYEQYF.